This TCR beta chain was profiled in a study of T cell repertoires in cytomegalovirus infection. Study background: Peptides in the study included HLA-C-restricted and HLA-B-restricted CMV epitopes. Public signatures in TCR beta pointed to CMV infection and matching HLA type. Study observations and caveats: Within the response measured ex vivo, HLA-C-restricted CMV-specific TCR beta clonotypes were dominant. Cumulated frequencies of public TCR beta families served to identify carriers of CMV plus the relevant HLA.

Per germline, CDR1 SGHTA and CDR2 FQGNSA. The CDR3 is made up of 18 amino acids. The germline V and J ends were trimmed by 4 bases and 4 bases, with 24 bases remaining between them. TCRdb recomputed calls from the reads with MiXCR, one row per CDR3 protein. The sample includes approximately 730,000 distinct CDR3 sequences, 25% to 30% of them seen just once. Many counts were recorded for this clonotype. Its antigen remains unidentified. This sequence was found in a human donor in good health (CMV status not recorded). Some clones in this sample may be carry-over from other donors' samples. The chain links TRBV7-2 to TRBJ2-3; D could derive from TRBD1 or TRBD2 (6 bases each). Sequenced material: cultured CD8+ T cells from PBMCs, taken from culture after CMV antigen stimulation. The CDR3 DNA sequence: TGTGCCAGCAGCTCGATGGGTCCGGGGGCGCGAATCGCAGATACGCAGTATTTT. It encodes CASSSMGPGARIADTQYF.